The 4 T cell receptor beta chains below come from one sample, sequenced in a study of blood T cell repertoires in COVID-19. Assay: immunoSEQ multiplex PCR; the TCRdb copy retains only in-frame clones and omits some. The repertoire includes 75,000 to 100,000 clones, nearly 90% of them detected once, and more than 4.5% sits in the top ten. The sequencing input was peripheral blood. All receptors come from a man aged 65-85 years with acute or convalescent COVID-19.

The chain's CDR3 is CASQMGPNTEAFF. CDR3 bases: TGTGCCAGTCAAATGGGGCCTAACACTGAAGCTTTCTTT. The V call is TRBV19, the J call TRBJ1-1; TRBD1 is a possible D gene (5 bases). CDR1 is LNHDA and CDR2 is SQIVND in the germline V gene (reference sequence). This CDR3 is built from 13 residues. Between the trimmed V and J ends, which lost 8 bases and 2 bases, there was a span of 12 bases.

This clone was seen just once. The rearrangement joins TRBV4-1 to TRBJ1-1, with 12 positions matching TRBD1. V lost 5 bases and J lost 11; bases outside the gene matches: 15. The CDR3 loop spans 16 amino acids. CDR1 and CDR2 from the germline V gene are MGHRA and YSYEKL. CDR3 bases: TGCGCCAGCAGCTCCCTTCCGGGACAGGGGGCCTTTGGCGCTTTCTTT. Protein: CASSSLPGQGAFGAFF.

The chain carries TRBV29-1 and TRBJ2-5, with 10 bases fitting TRBD1. The junction had 8 bases not matched to a gene; V was cut back by 5 bases and J by 5 bases. Germline assignment: CDR1 SQVTM and CDR2 ANQGSEA. The CDR3 has 14 residues. CDR3 in DNA: TGCAGCGTTAGTGACAGGGGGCCGGGCGAGACCCAGTACTTC. Encoded protein: CSVSDRGPGETQYF.

The chain joins TRBV5-1 to TRBJ2-3; D might be TRBD1 (5 bases). The ends were cut back, 4 bases at V and 2 bases at J, with 23 bases in the middle. CDR1 is SGHRS, CDR2 YFSETQ, per germline. The CDR3 is 18 residues long. CDR3 DNA sequence: TGCGCCAGCAGCCACAAACGTATGAATCGACAGTCCACAGATACGCAGTATTTT. Encoded protein: CASSHKRMNRQSTDTQYF. The variable domain in full, completed from reference TRBV5-1 and TRBJ2-3, reads KAGVTQTPRYLIKTRGQQVTLSCSPISGHRSVSWYQQTPGQGLQFLFEYFSETQRNKGNFPGRFSGRQFSNSRSEMNVSTLELGDSALYLCASSHKRMNRQSTDTQYFGPGTRLTVL.